A selection of T cell receptor beta chains follows, all from one sample in a study of shared clonotypes between healthy human individuals. Sequencing was performed with immunoSEQ multiplex PCR; in TCRdb, only in-frame clones are kept and a portion is missing. The profile shows about 2 million clones, about 94% of them singletons. Material: naive CD8+ T cells sorted from blood. Receptors originate from a man aged 18 to 30 in good health. The CDR3 runs from the conserved cysteine through the conserved F or W. Each record gives: J gene, clone size, V gene, D gene, CDR3 protein, CDR3 DNA. D genes are given only for firm matches. For some rows the clone size is stated as once, few or many, or as a class when expanded; others skip it.

TRBJ2-5	NA	TRBV11-1	NA	CASNNKWEETQYF	TGTGCCAGCAACAATAAGTGGGAGGAGACCCAGTACTTC
TRBJ2-2	NA	TRBV11-2	TRBD1	CASSRGRTGELFF	TGTGCCAGCAGCAGGGGGCGGACCGGGGAGCTGTTTTTT
TRBJ2-1	NA	TRBV9	NA	CASNQGHNEQFF	TGTGCCAGCAATCAGGGGCACAATGAGCAGTTCTTC
TRBJ2-2	NA	TRBV10-2	NA	CASSEQTSTGELFF	TGCGCCAGCAGTGAACAAACTAGCACCGGGGAGCTGTTTTTT
TRBJ2-7	NA	TRBV28	NA	CASGGGSYEQYF	TGTGCCAGCGGTGGAGGTTCCTACGAGCAGTACTTC
TRBJ2-7	NA	TRBV5-5	TRBD2	CASSSGLAGLYEQYF	TGTGCCAGCAGCTCAGGACTAGCGGGACTCTACGAGCAGTACTTC
TRBJ2-7	NA	TRBV5-6	NA	CASSFGISYEQYF	TGTGCCAGCAGCTTTGGGATTTCCTACGAGCAGTACTTC
TRBJ1-1	once	TRBV7-9	TRBD1	CASSLGTGAGTEAFF	TGTGCCAGCAGCTTAGGCACAGGGGCGGGCACTGAAGCTTTCTTT
TRBJ2-2	NA	TRBV4-1	NA	CASSQETQPNTGELFF	TGCGCCAGCAGCCAGGAGACACAACCGAACACCGGGGAGCTGTTTTTT
TRBJ1-1	NA	TRBV6-1	NA	CASSEDAGFGLAFEAFF	TGTGCCAGCAGTGAAGATGCAGGGTTCGGCCTTGCCTTTGAAGCTTTCTTT
TRBJ2-2	NA	TRBV4-1	NA	CASSQVGPSPNTGELFF	TGCGCCAGCAGCCAAGTTGGGCCGAGCCCGAACACCGGGGAGCTGTTTTTT
TRBJ1-1	NA	TRBV10-3	NA	CAIRGSTEAFF	TGTGCCATCAGGGGTAGCACTGAAGCTTTCTTT
TRBJ2-7	NA	TRBV7-2	NA	CASSFDVAPYEQYF	TGTGCCAGCAGCTTTGACGTAGCCCCCTACGAGCAGTACTTC
TRBJ2-1	NA	TRBV28	NA	CASSPSFQQFF	TGTGCCAGCAGCCCCAGTTTTCAGCAGTTCTTC
TRBJ2-2	NA	TRBV7-2	TRBD2	CASSLLAGSVGKLFF	TGTGCCAGCAGCTTATTAGCGGGGTCAGTAGGGAAGCTGTTTTTT
TRBJ1-1	NA	TRBV4-1	NA	CASSQEPGMNTEAFF	TGCGCCAGCAGCCAAGAACCAGGCATGAACACTGAAGCTTTCTTT
TRBJ1-2	once	TRBV27	TRBD1	CASSTPGQGFGGYTF	TGTGCCAGCAGTACTCCGGGACAGGGTTTTGGTGGCTACACCTTC
TRBJ1-2	NA	TRBV29-1	TRBD1	CSVEEGQGLHGYTF	TGCAGCGTTGAAGAGGGACAGGGTTTGCATGGCTACACCTTC
TRBJ2-7	NA	TRBV4-1	TRBD1	CASSQTTGWEQYF	TGCGCCAGCAGCCAAACGACAGGGTGGGAGCAGTACTTC
TRBJ1-1	NA	TRBV7-9	NA	CASSSWDLERAFF	TGTGCCAGCAGCTCCTGGGACCTTGAGAGGGCTTTCTTT
TRBJ1-2	NA	TRBV10-2	TRBD1	CASIDNPDRENYGYTF	TGCGCCAGCATTGACAACCCAGACAGGGAGAACTATGGCTACACCTTC
TRBJ1-1	NA	TRBV9	TRBD1	CASSVEANPGTGEGDTEAFF	TGTGCCAGCAGCGTAGAGGCCAACCCCGGGACAGGGGAGGGGGACACTGAAGCTTTCTTT
TRBJ2-7	NA	TRBV5-1	NA	CASSLDPRGSSYEQYF	TGCGCCAGCAGCTTGGACCCCCGGGGCAGCTCCTACGAGCAGTACTTC
TRBJ1-1	NA	TRBV5-1	NA	CASSPRETGTEAFF	TGCGCCAGCAGCCCCAGAGAGACAGGTACTGAAGCTTTCTTT
TRBJ1-2	NA	TRBV7-9	NA	CASSPTENYGYTF	TGTGCCAGCAGCCCGACAGAAAACTATGGCTACACCTTC
TRBJ1-4	NA	TRBV20-1	NA	CSARPQGELFF	TGCAGTGCAAGGCCCCAAGGGGAACTGTTTTTT
TRBJ1-3	NA	TRBV6-6	TRBD1	CASSYTTGFLYF	TGTGCCAGCAGTTACACGACAGGGTTCCTATATTTT
TRBJ1-5	NA	TRBV2	NA	CASSEVYSNQPQHF	TGTGCCAGCAGTGAGGTCTATAGCAATCAGCCCCAGCATTTT
TRBJ1-2	NA	TRBV27	NA	CASSLDRRGGYTF	TGTGCCAGCAGTTTAGACAGGAGGGGTGGCTACACCTTC
TRBJ1-6	NA	TRBV19	NA	CASSNNRDLGSYNSPLHF	TGTGCCAGTAGTAACAACAGGGATTTGGGCTCCTATAATTCACCCCTCCACTTT
TRBJ1-1	NA	TRBV6-5	NA	CAAGDGRTEAFF	TGTGCCGCCGGGGACGGAAGGACTGAAGCTTTCTTT
TRBJ2-7	NA	TRBV28	TRBD2	CASSPRGGKGSYEQYF	TGTGCCAGCAGTCCCCGGGGAGGGAAGGGCTCCTACGAGCAGTACTTC
TRBJ1-1	NA	TRBV7-6	NA	CASSWGPSAEAFF	TGTGCCAGCAGCTGGGGGCCTTCCGCTGAAGCTTTCTTT
TRBJ2-1	NA	TRBV27	NA	CASSLWAGRNTHEQFF	TGTGCCAGCAGTTTATGGGCGGGACGGAACACCCATGAGCAGTTCTTC
TRBJ1-3	NA	TRBV6-1	NA	CASSEGYVGGAAGNTIYF	TGTGCCAGCAGTGAAGGATACGTTGGGGGGGCAGCTGGAAACACCATATATTTT
TRBJ1-1	NA	TRBV10-2	TRBD1	CARGTAGTEAFF	TGCGCCAGAGGGACAGCCGGGACTGAAGCTTTCTTT
TRBJ2-3	NA	TRBV4-2	NA	CASSQEGQGTDTQYF	TGTGCCAGCAGCCAAGAGGGGCAGGGAACAGATACGCAGTATTTT
TRBJ2-5	NA	TRBV6-5	NA	CASSPWHAKETQYF	TGTGCCAGCAGTCCCTGGCACGCGAAAGAGACCCAGTACTTC
TRBJ2-7	NA	TRBV5-5	NA	CASSWRVQGTTYEQYF	TGTGCCAGCAGCTGGAGGGTCCAGGGGACTACCTACGAGCAGTACTTC
TRBJ1-5	NA	TRBV6-1	TRBD1	CASRVGTGRNQPQHF	TGTGCCAGCAGAGTCGGGACAGGGCGAAATCAGCCCCAGCATTTT
TRBJ1-6	NA	TRBV6-1	TRBD1	CASSEPRDRPLFNSPLHF	TGTGCCAGCAGTGAACCCAGGGACAGGCCCCTTTTTAATTCACCCCTCCACTTT
TRBJ2-2	once	TRBV19	NA	CASKNSNTGELFF	TGTGCCAGCAAAAATTCAAACACCGGGGAGCTGTTTTTT
TRBJ2-5	NA	TRBV4-1	TRBD1	CASSPRQGHTQETQYF	TGCGCCAGCAGCCCACGACAGGGCCATACTCAAGAGACCCAGTACTTC
TRBJ2-7	NA	TRBV5-6	NA	CASSFQSGYEQYF	TGTGCCAGCAGCTTCCAGTCAGGCTACGAGCAGTACTTC
TRBJ2-4	once	TRBV5-4	NA	CASSFSLGMGSKNIQYF	NA
TRBJ2-7	NA	TRBV5-6	NA	CASSLAGTYEQYF	TGTGCCAGCAGCTTGGCCGGGACTTACGAGCAGTACTTC
TRBJ2-7	NA	TRBV2	TRBD2	CASSESSGYYEQYF	TGTGCCAGCAGTGAGTCTAGCGGTTACTACGAGCAGTACTTC
TRBJ2-7	NA	TRBV7-6	TRBD1	CASSPGTGPYEQYF	TGTGCCAGCAGCCCAGGGACAGGACCCTACGAGCAGTACTTC
TRBJ2-7	once	TRBV27	NA	CASSPGRTQFEQYF	TGTGCCAGCAGTCCGGGACGGACCCAATTCGAGCAGTACTTC
TRBJ1-1	NA	TRBV5-1	NA	CASSLRTLNTEAFF	TGCGCCAGCAGCCTTAGGACGTTGAACACTGAAGCTTTCTTT
TRBJ2-5	NA	TRBV7-9	NA	CASSDTSIGFGEETQYF	TGTGCCAGCAGCGATACCTCGATAGGTTTCGGTGAAGAGACCCAGTACTTC